This TCR beta chain came from a study of CD8 T cells in Susac syndrome. Broader study findings: None of the CD4+ T cell repertoires in Susac syndrome showed clonal expansion.

The CDR3 spans 19 residues. Trimming took 8 bases from V and 2 from J; bases not matched to a gene: 21. Germline CDR1 reads MDHEN; CDR2 reads SYDVKM. Sequencing of TCR beta was carried out in blood CD8+ and CD4+ T cells. TEMRA cells were FACS-enriched, unlike CD8+ and CD4+ T cells, which were negatively isolated. In the case of this clonotype: The antigen remains unidentified.

Random hexamers primed reverse transcription of about 0.45 to 1 ug RNA. Amplification of TCR beta CDR3 used immunoSEQ multiplex PCR across 54 Vbeta and 13 Jbeta. One entry per CDR3 protein, called by TCRdb with MiXCR from the immunoSEQ multiplex PCR reads. The table has approximately 160,000 distinct CDR3 sequences, 95% to 97% seen once. This sequence was found in a human donor with Susac syndrome. The source material was CD4+ T cells from PBMCs. The genes are TRBV28 and TRBJ2-3, with 8 bases matching TRBD1. CDR3 nucleotide sequence: TGTGCCAGCCGAACGGGACAGGTCCGTAAGAGGCACCCCACAGATACGCAGTATTTT. This codes for CASRTGQVRKRHPTDTQYF. The full variable domain, with the rest looked up from reference TRBV28 and TRBJ2-3, is DVKVTQSSRYLVKRTGEKVFLECVQDMDHENMFWYRQDPGLGLRLIYFSYDVKMKEKGDIPEGYSVSREKKERFSLILESASTNQTSMYLCASRTGQVRKRHPTDTQYFGPGTRLTVL.